Listed below are T cell receptor beta chains from one sample, sequenced in a study of OX40 agonist ivuxolimab in advanced cancers. Libraries were prepared by immunoSEQ multiplex PCR; TCRdb keeps only in-frame clonotypes and omits some of them. The table has some 86,000 clones, 80% to 95% seen once. The source material was CD4+ or CD8+ T cells sorted from blood, sampled in a trial of the OX40 agonist ivuxolimab. The receptors shown here come from an adult with an advanced solid tumor such as melanoma, head and neck, liver or kidney cancer. Both conserved end residues are trimmed from each CDR3. The D gene is left open where the match is weak. Where a row states a size, it is once, few, many or the class of an expanded clone; other rows omit it.

V gene,clone size,D gene,CDR3 protein
TRBV28,NA,NA,ASRSGRETQY
TRBV5-4,NA,NA,ASSLAERGGPDGYT
TRBV5-1,NA,TRBD1,ASSLAGGEVYEQY
TRBV5-1,NA,TRBD1,ASSLAMRGLRDTQY
TRBV28,NA,NA,ASSDHQSSYNEQF
TRBV16,NA,NA,ASSGNRQLKAF
TRBV7-9,NA,NA,ASSLEPNQPQH
TRBV5-4,NA,NA,ASSLRTSLNTEAF
TRBV28,NA,NA,ASNVGGTEAF
TRBV7-3,NA,NA,ASSFQGSSTDTQY
TRBV5-5,NA,NA,ASSGRSQETQY
TRBV18,NA,NA,ASSNTFGNEQF
TRBV30,NA,NA,AWISTEAF
TRBV9,NA,NA,ASSLLHSATNYGYT
TRBV7-8,NA,TRBD2,ASSLSSGPTYEQY
TRBV7-2,NA,TRBD1,ASSLGQVRNTGELF
TRBV7-9,NA,NA,ASSYLPGQGNTEAF
TRBV18,NA,NA,ASSPIGRGEQF
TRBV2,NA,TRBD1,ASKGDRGEKLF
TRBV9,once,TRBD2,ASSPQWTSGSTGELF
TRBV9,NA,NA,ASSTGAMGGELF
TRBV28,NA,TRBD2,ASSLGTSGKVYEQY
TRBV7-9,NA,NA,ASSRQSKANTIY
TRBV29-1,NA,TRBD2,SGNFGLAGAGEQF
TRBV6-6,NA,NA,ASSPNQPQH
TRBV30,NA,NA,AWSVIAGGETQY
TRBV7-9,NA,NA,ASSFGTGNNQPQH
TRBV28,NA,NA,ASSRENTGELF
TRBV7-2,NA,NA,ASSFQRYNSPLH
TRBV30,NA,TRBD1,AWSPGTANYGYT
TRBV9,NA,TRBD1,ASSPQTGISGNTIY
TRBV29-1,NA,TRBD1,SVEGQGVGETQY